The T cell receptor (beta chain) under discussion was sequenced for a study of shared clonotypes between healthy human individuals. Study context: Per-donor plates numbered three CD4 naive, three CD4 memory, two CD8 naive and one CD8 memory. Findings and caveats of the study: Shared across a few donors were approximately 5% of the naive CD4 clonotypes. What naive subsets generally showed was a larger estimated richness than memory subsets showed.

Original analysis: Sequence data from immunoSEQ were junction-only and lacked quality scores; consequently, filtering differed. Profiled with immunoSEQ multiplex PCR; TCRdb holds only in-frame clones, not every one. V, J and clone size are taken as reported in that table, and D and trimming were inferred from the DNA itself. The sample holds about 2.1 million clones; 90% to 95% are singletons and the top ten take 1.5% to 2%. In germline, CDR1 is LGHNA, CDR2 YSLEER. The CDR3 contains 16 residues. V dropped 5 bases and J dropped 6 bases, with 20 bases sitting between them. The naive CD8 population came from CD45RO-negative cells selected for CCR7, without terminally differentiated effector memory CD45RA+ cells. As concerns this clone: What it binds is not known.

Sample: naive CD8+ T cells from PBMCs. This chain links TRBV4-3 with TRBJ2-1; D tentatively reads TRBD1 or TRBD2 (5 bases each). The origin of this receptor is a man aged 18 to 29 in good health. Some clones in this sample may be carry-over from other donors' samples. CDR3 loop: CASSNLRGSGFNEQFF. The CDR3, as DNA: TGCGCCAGCAGCAATTTGAGGGGTAGTGGTTTCAATGAGCAGTTCTTC.